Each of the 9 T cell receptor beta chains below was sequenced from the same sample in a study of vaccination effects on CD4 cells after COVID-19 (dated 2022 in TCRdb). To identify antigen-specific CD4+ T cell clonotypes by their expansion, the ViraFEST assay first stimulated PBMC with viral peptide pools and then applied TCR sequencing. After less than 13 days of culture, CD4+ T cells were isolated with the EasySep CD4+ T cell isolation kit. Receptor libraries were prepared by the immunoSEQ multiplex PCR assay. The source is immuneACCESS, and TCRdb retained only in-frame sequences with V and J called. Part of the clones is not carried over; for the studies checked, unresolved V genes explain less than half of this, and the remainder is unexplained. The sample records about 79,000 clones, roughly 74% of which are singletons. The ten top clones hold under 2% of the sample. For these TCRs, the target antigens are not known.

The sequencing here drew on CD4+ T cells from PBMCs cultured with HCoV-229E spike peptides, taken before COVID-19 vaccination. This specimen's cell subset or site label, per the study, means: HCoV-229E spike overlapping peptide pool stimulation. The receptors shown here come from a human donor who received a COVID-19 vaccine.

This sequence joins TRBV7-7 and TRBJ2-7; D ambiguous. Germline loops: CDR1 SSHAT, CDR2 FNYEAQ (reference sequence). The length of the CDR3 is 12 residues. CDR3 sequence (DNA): TGTGCCAGCAGCTTAGCGTCTTTACGAGTATGGGTC. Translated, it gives CASSLASLRVWV.

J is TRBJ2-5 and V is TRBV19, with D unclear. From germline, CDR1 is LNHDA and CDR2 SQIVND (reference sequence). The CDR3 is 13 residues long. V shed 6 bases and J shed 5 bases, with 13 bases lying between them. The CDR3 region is CASRINGKETQYF. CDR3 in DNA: TGTGCCAGTAGGATAAATGGGAAGGAGACCCAGTACTTC.

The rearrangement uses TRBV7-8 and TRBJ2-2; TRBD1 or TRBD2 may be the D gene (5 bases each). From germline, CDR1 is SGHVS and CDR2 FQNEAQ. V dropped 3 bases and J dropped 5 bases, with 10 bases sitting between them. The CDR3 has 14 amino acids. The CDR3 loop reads CASSFIWGTGELFF. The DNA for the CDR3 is TGTGCCAGCAGCTTTATTTGGGGGACCGGGGAGCTGTTTTTT.

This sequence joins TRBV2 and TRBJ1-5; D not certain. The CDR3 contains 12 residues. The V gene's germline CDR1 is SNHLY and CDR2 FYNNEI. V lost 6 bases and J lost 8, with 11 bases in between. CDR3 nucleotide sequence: TGTGCCAGCAGCTTGGATCGAGAGCCCCAGCATTTT. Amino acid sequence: CASSLDREPQHF.

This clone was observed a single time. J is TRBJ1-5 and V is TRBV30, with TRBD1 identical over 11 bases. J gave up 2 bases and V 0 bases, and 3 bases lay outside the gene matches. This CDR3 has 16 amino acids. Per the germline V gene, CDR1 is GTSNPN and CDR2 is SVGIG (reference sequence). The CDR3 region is CAWSVGTGGRNQPQHF. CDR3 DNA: TGTGCCTGGAGTGTAGGGACAGGGGGTCGCAATCAGCCCCAGCATTTT.

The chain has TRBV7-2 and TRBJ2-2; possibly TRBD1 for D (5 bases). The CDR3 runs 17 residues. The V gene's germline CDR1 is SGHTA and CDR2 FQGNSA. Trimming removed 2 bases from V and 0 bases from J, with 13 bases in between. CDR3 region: CASSLRVRTSNTGELFF. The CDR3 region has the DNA TGTGCCAGCAGCTTAAGGGTCCGGACATCGAACACCGGGGAGCTGTTTTTT.

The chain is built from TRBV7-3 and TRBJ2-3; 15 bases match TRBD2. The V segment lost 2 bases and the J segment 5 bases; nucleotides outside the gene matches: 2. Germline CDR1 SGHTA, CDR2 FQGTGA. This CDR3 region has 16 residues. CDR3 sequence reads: CASSLGLAGGRDTQYF. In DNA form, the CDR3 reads TGTGCCAGCAGCTTAGGACTAGCGGGGGGGCGAGATACGCAGTATTTT.

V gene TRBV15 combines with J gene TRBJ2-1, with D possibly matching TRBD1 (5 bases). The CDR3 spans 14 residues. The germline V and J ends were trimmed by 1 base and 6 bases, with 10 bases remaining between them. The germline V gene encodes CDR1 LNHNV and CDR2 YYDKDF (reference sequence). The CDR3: CATSRVGQPNEQFF. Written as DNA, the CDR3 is TGTGCCACCAGCAGAGTCGGACAACCCAATGAGCAGTTCTTC.

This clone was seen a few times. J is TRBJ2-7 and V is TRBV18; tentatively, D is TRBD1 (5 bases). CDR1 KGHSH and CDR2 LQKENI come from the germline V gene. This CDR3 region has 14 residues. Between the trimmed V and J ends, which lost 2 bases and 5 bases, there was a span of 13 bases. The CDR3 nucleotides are TGTGCCAGCTCACCATGGCAGGGTTCCCACGAGCAGTACGTC. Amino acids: CASSPWQGSHEQYV.